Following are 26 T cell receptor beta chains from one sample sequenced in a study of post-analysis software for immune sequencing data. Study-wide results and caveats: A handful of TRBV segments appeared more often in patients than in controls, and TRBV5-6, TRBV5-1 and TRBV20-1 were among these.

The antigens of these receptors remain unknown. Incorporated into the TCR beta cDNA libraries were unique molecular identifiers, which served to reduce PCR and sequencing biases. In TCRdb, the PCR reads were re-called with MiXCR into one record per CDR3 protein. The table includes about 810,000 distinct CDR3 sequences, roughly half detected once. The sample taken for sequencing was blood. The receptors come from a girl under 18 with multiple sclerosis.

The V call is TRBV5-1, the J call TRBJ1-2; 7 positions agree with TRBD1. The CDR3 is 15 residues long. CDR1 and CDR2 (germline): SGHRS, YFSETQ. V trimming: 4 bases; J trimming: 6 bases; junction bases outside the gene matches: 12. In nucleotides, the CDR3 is TGCGCCAGCAGCGCTGCCCCCGGGACAGCAGATGGCTACACCTTC. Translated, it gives CASSAAPGTADGYTF. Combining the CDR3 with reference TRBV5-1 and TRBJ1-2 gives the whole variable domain KAGVTQTPRYLIKTRGQQVTLSCSPISGHRSVSWYQQTPGQGLQFLFEYFSETQRNKGNFPGRFSGRQFSNSRSEMNVSTLELGDSALYLCASSAAPGTADGYTFGSGTRLTVV.

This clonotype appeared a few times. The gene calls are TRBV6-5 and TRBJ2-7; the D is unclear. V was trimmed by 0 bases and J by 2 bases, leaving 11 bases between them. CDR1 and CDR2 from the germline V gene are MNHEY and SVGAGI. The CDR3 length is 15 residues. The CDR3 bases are TGTGCCAGCAGTTACTCGCCGAGGCTCACCTACGAGCAGTACTTC. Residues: CASSYSPRLTYEQYF.

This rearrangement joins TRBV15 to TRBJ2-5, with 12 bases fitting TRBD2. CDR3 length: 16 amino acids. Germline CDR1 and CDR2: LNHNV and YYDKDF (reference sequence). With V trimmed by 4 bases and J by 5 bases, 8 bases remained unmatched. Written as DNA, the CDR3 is TGTGCCACCAGCAACAGACTAGCGGGAGAGGGGGAGACCCAGTACTTC. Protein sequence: CATSNRLAGEGETQYF.

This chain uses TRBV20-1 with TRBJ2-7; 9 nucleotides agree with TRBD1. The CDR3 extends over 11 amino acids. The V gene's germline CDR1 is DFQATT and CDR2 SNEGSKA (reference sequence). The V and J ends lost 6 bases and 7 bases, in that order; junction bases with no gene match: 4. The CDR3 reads CSAPGTGEQYF. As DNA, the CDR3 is TGCAGTGCACCGGGGACAGGGGAGCAGTACTTC.

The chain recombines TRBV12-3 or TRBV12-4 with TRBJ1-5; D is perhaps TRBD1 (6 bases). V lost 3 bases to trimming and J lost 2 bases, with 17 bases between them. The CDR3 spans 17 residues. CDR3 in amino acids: CASSFNPTGAGNQPQHF. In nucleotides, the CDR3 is TGTGCCAGCAGTTTTAACCCAACGGGGGCCGGCAATCAGCCCCAGCATTTT.

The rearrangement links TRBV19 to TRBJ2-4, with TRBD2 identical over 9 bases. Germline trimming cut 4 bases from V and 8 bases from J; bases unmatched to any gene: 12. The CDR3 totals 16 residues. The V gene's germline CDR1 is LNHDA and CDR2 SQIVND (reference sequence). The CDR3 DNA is TGTGCCAGTAGTACGGGACTAGCTCAAGAGAGGGACATTCAGTACTTC. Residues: CASSTGLAQERDIQYF.

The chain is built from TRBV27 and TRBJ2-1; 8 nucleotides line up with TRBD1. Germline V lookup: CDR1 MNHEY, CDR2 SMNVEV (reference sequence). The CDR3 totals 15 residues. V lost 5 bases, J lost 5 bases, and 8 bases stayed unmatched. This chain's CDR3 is CASSPDRGHHNEQFF. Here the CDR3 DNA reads TGTGCCAGCAGTCCTGACAGGGGACACCACAATGAGCAGTTCTTC.

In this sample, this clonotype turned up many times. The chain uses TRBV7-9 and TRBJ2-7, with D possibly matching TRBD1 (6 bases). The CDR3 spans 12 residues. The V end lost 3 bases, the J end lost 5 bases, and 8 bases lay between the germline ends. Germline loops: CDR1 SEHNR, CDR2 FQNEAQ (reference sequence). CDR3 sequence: CASSFHRDEQYF. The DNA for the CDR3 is TGTGCCAGCAGCTTTCACAGGGACGAGCAGTACTTC.

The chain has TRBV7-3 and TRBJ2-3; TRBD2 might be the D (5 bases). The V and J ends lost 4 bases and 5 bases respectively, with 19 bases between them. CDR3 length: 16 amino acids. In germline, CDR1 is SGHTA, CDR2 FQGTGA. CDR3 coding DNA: TGTGCCAGCAGCTCCGACGTAAGCGGTCGGGGAGATACGCAGTATTTT. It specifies CASSSDVSGRGDTQYF.

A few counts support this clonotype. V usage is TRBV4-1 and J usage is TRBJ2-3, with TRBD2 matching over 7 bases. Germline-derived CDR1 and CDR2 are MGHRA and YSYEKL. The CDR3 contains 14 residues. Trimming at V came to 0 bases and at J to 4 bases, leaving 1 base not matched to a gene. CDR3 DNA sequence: TGCGCCAGCAGCCAAGATACTAGCGCAGATACGCAGTATTTT. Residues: CASSQDTSADTQYF.

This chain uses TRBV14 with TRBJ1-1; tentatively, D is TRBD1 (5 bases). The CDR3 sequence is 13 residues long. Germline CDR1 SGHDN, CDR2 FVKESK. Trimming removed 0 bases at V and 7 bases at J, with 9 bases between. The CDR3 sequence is CASSQDVRGEAFF. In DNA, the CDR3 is TGTGCCAGCAGCCAAGATGTTAGGGGTGAAGCTTTCTTT. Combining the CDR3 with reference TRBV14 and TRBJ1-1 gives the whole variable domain EAGVTQFPSHSVIEKGQTVTLRCDPISGHDNLYWYRRVMGKEIKFLLHFVKESKQDESGMPNNRFLAERTGGTYSTLKVQPAELEDSGVYFCASSQDVRGEAFFGQGTRLTVV.

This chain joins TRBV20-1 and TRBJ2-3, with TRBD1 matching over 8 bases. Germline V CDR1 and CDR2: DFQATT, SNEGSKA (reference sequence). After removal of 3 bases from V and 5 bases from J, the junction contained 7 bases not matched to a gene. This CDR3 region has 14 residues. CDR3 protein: CSARDRVRRDTQYF. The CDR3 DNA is TGCAGTGCTAGGGACAGGGTTCGTAGAGATACGCAGTATTTT.

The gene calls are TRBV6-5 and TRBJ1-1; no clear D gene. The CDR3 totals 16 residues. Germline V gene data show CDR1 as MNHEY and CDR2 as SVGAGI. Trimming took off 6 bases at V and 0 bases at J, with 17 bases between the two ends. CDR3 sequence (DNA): TGTGCCAGCAGGTCACCCGTCGACCGTTTGAACACTGAAGCTTTCTTT. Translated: CASRSPVDRLNTEAFF.

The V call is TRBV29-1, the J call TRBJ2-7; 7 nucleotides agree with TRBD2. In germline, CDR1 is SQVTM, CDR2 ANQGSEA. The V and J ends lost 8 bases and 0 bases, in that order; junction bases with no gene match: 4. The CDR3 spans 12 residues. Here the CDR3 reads CSYAGDSYEQYF. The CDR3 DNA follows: TGCAGCTATGCGGGAGACTCCTACGAGCAGTACTTC.

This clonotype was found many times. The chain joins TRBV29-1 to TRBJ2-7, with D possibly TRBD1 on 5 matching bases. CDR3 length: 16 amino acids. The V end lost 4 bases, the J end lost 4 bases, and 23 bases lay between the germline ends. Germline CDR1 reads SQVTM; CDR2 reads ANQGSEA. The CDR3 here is CSVVPAHQGATYEQYF. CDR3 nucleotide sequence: TGCAGCGTTGTCCCGGCGCACCAAGGGGCTACATACGAGCAGTACTTC.

The CDR3 here is CASSPGQGRYYGYTF. DNA of the CDR3: TGCGCCAGCAGCCCTGGACAGGGAAGGTACTATGGCTACACCTTC. This chain uses TRBV5-1 with TRBJ1-2; 8 bases agree with TRBD1. V dropped 4 bases and J dropped 3; count of bases not matched to a gene: 8. There are 15 residues in the CDR3. The germline gives CDR1 SGHRS, CDR2 YFSETQ.

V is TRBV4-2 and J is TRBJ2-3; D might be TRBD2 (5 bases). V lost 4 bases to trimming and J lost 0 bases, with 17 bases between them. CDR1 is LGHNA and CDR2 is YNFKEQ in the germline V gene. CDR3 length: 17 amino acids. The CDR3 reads CASSPISESGSTDTQYF. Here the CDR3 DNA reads TGTGCCAGCAGCCCGATCTCGGAAAGCGGCAGCACAGATACGCAGTATTTT.

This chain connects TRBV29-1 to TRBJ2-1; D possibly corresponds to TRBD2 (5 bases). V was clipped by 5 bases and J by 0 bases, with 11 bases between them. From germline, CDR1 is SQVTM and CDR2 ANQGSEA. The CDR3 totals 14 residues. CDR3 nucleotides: TGCAGCGTTCGCGGGTTAAGCTCCTACAATGAGCAGTTCTTC. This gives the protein CSVRGLSSYNEQFF.

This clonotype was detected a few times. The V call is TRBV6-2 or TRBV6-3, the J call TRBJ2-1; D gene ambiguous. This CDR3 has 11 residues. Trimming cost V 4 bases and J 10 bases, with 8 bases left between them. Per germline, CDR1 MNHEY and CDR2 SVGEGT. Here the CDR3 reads CASSWFGEQFF. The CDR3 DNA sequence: TGTGCCAGCAGTTGGTTCGGCGAGCAGTTCTTC.

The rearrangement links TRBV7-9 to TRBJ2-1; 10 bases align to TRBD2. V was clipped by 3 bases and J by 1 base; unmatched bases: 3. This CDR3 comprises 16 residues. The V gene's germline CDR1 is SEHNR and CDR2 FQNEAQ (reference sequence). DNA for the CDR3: TGTGCCAGCAGCTTGACTAGCGGGCAGTCCTACAATGAGCAGTTCTTC. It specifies CASSLTSGQSYNEQFF.

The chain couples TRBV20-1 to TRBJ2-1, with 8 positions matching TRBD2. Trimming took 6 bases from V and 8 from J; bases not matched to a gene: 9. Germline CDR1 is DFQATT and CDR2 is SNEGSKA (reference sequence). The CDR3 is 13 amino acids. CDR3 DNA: TGCAGTGCCGCTCCGGGACTAGTTCATGAGCAGTTCTTC. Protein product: CSAAPGLVHEQFF.

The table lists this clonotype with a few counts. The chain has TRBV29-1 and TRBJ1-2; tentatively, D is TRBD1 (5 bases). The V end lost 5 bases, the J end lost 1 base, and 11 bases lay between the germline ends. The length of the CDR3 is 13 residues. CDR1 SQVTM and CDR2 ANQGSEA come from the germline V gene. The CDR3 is CSVRTGDNYGYTF. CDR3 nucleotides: TGCAGCGTTCGAACAGGAGATAACTATGGCTACACCTTC.

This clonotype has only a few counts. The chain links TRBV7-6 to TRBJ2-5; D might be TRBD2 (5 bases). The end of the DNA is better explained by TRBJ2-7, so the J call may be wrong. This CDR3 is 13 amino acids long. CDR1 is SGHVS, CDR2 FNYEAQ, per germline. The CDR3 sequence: CASSLTREGEQYF. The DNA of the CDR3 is TGTGCCAGCAGCTTGACCCGCGAGGGCGAGCAGTACTTC.

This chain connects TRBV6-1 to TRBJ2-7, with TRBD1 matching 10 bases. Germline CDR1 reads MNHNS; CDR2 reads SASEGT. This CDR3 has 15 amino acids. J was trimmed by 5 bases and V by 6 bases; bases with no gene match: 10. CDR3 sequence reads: CASRTTTGGGDEQYF. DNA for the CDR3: TGTGCCAGCAGGACTACGACAGGGGGCGGCGACGAGCAGTACTTC.

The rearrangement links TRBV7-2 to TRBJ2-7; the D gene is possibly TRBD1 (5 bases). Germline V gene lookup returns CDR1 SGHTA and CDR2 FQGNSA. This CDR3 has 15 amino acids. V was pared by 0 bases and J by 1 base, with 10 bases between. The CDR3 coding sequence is TGTGCCAGCAGCTTAGCGCATCAGGGTTCCTACGAGCAGTACTTC. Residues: CASSLAHQGSYEQYF.

The CDR3 DNA is TGCGCCAGCAGCCCCGGGACAGGGGGTCCCTATGGCTACACCTTC. It translates to CASSPGTGGPYGYTF. The rearrangement links TRBV5-1 to TRBJ1-2; 11 positions match TRBD1. This CDR3 has 15 amino acids. Trimming cost V 4 bases and J 4 bases; bases outside gene matches: 6. Looked up from germline, CDR1 is SGHRS and CDR2 is YFSETQ. The whole variable domain, remainder taken from reference TRBV5-1 and TRBJ1-2, is KAGVTQTPRYLIKTRGQQVTLSCSPISGHRSVSWYQQTPGQGLQFLFEYFSETQRNKGNFPGRFSGRQFSNSRSEMNVSTLELGDSALYLCASSPGTGGPYGYTFGSGTRLTVV.